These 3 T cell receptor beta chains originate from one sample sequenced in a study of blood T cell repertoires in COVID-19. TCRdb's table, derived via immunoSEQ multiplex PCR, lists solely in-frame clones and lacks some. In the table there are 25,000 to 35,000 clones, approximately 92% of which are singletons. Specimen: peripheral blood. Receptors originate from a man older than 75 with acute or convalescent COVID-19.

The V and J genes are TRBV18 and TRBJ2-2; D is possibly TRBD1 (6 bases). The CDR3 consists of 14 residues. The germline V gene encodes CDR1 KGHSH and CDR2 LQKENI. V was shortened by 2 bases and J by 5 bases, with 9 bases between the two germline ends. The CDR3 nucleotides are TGTGCCAGCTCACCAGGCAGGGGTACCGGGGAGCTGTTTTTT. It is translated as CASSPGRGTGELFF.

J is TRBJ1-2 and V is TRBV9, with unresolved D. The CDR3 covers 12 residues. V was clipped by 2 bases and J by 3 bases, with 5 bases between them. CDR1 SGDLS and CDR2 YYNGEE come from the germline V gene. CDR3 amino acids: CASSVSYYGYTF. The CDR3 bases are TGTGCCAGCAGCGTTAGTTACTATGGCTACACCTTC.

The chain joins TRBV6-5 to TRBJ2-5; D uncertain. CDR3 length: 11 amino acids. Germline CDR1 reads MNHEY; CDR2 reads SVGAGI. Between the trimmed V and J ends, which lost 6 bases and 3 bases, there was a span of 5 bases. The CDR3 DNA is TGTGCCAGCAGACTCGAAGAGACCCAGTACTTC. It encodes CASRLEETQYF.